A selection of T cell receptor beta chains follows, all from one sample in a study of T cell responses to AZD1222 COVID-19 vaccine. Measured with immunoSEQ multiplex PCR; TCRdb has only the in-frame clones, and not every one. This sample has roughly 100,000 clones; about nine tenths occur once, and the top ten carry roughly a sixth. The source material was peripheral blood, sampled on day 0 of AZD1222 vaccination. These receptors all come from an adult in good health. CDR3s include the opening cysteine and the closing phenylalanine or tryptophan. Fields, in order: clone size, V gene, J gene, D gene, CDR3 DNA, CDR3 protein. The D gene is left open where the match is weak. Only part of the rows carry a size: once, few, many, or a class if the clone is expanded.

clone_size: -; v_call: TRBV30; j_call: TRBJ1-2; d_call: -; cdr3_nt: TGTGCCTGGAGTGGGGGGGTTCCCCTTAACTATGGCTACACCTTC; cdr3_aa: CAWSGGVPLNYGYTF
clone_size: -; v_call: TRBV18; j_call: TRBJ1-6; d_call: -; cdr3_nt: TGTGCCAGCTCACCATTTGGGGCAGATAGCCGCTCCTATAATTCACCCCTCCACTTT; cdr3_aa: CASSPFGADSRSYNSPLHF
clone_size: -; v_call: TRBV7-8; j_call: TRBJ1-5; d_call: TRBD1; cdr3_nt: TGTGCCAGCAGCCAGGGGACAGGGGTCAAGCAGCCCCAGCATTTT; cdr3_aa: CASSQGTGVKQPQHF
clone_size: once; v_call: TRBV5-8; j_call: TRBJ2-7; d_call: -; cdr3_nt: TGTGCCAGCAGCGGGACCTACGAGCAGTACTTC; cdr3_aa: CASSGTYEQYF
clone_size: -; v_call: TRBV10-3; j_call: TRBJ1-2; d_call: TRBD1; cdr3_nt: TGTGCCATCAGTGAGTCTCGGGACAGCCCTGGGGCCAACTATGGCTACACCTTC; cdr3_aa: CAISESRDSPGANYGYTF
clone_size: -; v_call: TRBV19; j_call: TRBJ1-1; d_call: -; cdr3_nt: TGTGCCAGTAGGGCCGGGGGCCTCACTGAAGCTTTCTTT; cdr3_aa: CASRAGGLTEAFF
clone_size: -; v_call: TRBV18; j_call: TRBJ2-7; d_call: TRBD1; cdr3_nt: TGTGCCAGCTCACCCGGGACAGACTACGGAGCCTACGAGCAGTACTTC; cdr3_aa: CASSPGTDYGAYEQYF
clone_size: -; v_call: TRBV7-8; j_call: TRBJ1-4; d_call: -; cdr3_nt: TGTGCCAGCAGCATCCGGACAGATGCAACTAATGAAAAACTGTTTTTT; cdr3_aa: CASSIRTDATNEKLFF
clone_size: once; v_call: TRBV15; j_call: TRBJ1-6; d_call: -; cdr3_nt: TGTGCCACCAGCAGAGATAGGGGGTTTTCACCCCTCCACTTT; cdr3_aa: CATSRDRGFSPLHF
clone_size: -; v_call: TRBV2; j_call: TRBJ1-5; d_call: TRBD1; cdr3_nt: TGTGCCAGCAAGGACAGGCCTGGTCAGCCCCAGCATTTT; cdr3_aa: CASKDRPGQPQHF